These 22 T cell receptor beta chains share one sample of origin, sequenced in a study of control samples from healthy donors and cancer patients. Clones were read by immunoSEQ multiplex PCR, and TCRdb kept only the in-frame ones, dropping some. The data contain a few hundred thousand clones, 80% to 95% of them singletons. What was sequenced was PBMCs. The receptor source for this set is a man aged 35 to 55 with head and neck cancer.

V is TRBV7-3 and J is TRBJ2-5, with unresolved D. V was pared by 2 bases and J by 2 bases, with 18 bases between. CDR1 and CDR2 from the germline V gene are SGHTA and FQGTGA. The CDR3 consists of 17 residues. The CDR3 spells CASSLGPNPTEQETQYF. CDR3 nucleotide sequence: TGTGCCAGCAGCTTAGGGCCAAACCCCACAGAGCAAGAGACCCAGTACTTC.

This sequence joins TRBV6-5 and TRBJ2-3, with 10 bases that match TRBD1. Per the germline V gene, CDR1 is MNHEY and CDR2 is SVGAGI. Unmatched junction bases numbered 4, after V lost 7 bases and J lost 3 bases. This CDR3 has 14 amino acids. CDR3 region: CASKPGQGTDTQYF. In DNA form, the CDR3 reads TGTGCCAGCAAGCCGGGACAGGGGACAGATACGCAGTATTTT.

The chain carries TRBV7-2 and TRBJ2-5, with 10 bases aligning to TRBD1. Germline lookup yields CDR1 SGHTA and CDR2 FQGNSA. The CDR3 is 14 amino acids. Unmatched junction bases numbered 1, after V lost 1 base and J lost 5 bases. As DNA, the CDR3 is TGTGCCAGCAGCTTAGGGACAGGGGGTGAGACCCAGTACTTC. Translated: CASSLGTGGETQYF.

The chain's CDR3 is CASSPGLNLGEQYF. In DNA form, the CDR3 reads TGTGCCAGCAGCCCAGGTTTGAACCTCGGGGAGCAGTACTTC. The rearrangement joins TRBV7-9 to TRBJ2-7; D is ambiguous. Germline V gives CDR1 SEHNR, CDR2 FQNEAQ (reference sequence). CDR3 length: 14 amino acids. V lost 5 bases to trimming and J lost 7 bases, with 18 bases between them. Full variable domain (missing parts from reference TRBV7-9 and TRBJ2-7): DTGVSQNPRHKITKRGQNVTFRCDPISEHNRLYWYRQTLGQGPEFLTYFQNEAQLEKSRLLSDRFSAERPKGSFSTLEIQRTEQGDSAMYLCASSPGLNLGEQYFGPGTRLTVT.

This CDR3 is CASSSLGQGGSPLHF. The CDR3 region has the DNA TGTGCCAGCAGCTCTCTCGGACAGGGAGGTTCACCCCTCCACTTT. The genes are TRBV7-2 and TRBJ1-6; TRBD1 matches at 8 bases. With 4 bases clipped from V and 9 bases from J, the junction kept 8 bases outside the gene matches. CDR1 is SGHTA and CDR2 is FQGNSA in the germline V gene. CDR3 length: 15 amino acids.

CDR3 loop: CASSPTGAGRTNEKLFF. As DNA, the CDR3 is TGTGCCAGCAGCCCGACAGGGGCGGGTAGAACTAATGAAAAACTGTTTTTT. V usage is TRBV9 and J usage is TRBJ1-4; 8 nucleotides match TRBD1. There are 17 residues in the CDR3. V lost 4 bases, J lost 1 base, and 9 bases stayed unmatched. Germline values: CDR1 SGDLS, CDR2 YYNGEE.

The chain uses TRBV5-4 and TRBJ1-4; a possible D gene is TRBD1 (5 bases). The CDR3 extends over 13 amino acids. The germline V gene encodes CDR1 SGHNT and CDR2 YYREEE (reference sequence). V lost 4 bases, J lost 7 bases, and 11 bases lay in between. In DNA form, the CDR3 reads TGTGCCAGCAGCAGCAGGGCTTCTGAAAAACTGTTTTTT. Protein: CASSSRASEKLFF.

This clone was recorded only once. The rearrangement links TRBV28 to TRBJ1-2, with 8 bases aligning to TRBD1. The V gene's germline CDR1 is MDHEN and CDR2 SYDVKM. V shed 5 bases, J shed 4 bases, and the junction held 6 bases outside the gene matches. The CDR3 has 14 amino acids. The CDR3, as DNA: TGTGCCAGCAGTCCAGGGGGCGTGTTCTATGGCTACACCTTC. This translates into CASSPGGVFYGYTF.

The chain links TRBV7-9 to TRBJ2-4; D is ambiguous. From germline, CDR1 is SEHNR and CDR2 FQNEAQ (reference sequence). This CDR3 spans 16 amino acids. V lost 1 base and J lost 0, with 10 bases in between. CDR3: CASSLDQVLAKNIQYF. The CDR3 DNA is TGTGCCAGCAGCTTAGACCAGGTTCTAGCCAAAAACATTCAGTACTTC.

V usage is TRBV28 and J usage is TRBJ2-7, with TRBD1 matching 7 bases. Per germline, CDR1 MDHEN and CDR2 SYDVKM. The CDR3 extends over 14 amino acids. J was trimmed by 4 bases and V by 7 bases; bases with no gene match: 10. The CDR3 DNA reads TGTGCCAGCAATAGACCAGGGGGTTGGTACGAGCAGTACTTC. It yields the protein CASNRPGGWYEQYF.

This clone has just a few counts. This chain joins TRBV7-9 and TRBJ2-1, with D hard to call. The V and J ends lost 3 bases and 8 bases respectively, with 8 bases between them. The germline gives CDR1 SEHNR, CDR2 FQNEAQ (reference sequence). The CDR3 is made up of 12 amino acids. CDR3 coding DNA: TGTGCCAGCAGCTTTACGGGCGATGAGCAGTTCTTC. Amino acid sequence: CASSFTGDEQFF.

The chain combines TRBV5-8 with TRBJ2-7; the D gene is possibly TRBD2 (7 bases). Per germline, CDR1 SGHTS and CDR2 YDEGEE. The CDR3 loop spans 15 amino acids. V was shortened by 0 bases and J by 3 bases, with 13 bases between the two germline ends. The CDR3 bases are TGTGCCAGCAGCTTGGAGGGGGGGGCTGGCTACGAGCAGTACTTC. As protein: CASSLEGGAGYEQYF.

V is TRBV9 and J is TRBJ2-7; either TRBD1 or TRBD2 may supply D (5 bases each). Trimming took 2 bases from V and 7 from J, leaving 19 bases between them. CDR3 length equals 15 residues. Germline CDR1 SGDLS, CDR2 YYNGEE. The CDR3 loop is CASSVGTGGPWEQYF. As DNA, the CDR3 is TGTGCCAGCAGCGTGGGTACAGGAGGTCCTTGGGAGCAGTACTTC.

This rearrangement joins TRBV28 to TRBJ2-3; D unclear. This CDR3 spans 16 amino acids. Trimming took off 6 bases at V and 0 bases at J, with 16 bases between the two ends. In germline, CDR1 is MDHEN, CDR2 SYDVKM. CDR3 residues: CASRTPVHLSTDTQYF. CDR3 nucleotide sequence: TGTGCCAGCAGGACCCCAGTTCACCTAAGCACAGATACGCAGTATTTT.

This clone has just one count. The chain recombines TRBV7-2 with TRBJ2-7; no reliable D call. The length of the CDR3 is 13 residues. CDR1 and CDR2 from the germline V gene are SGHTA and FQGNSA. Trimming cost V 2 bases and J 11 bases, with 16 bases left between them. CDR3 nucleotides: TGTGCCAGCAGCTTAAAATCCGGGCTGTCGAAGTACTTC. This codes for CASSLKSGLSKYF.

This CDR3 is CSVVTGGNQPQHF. In DNA form, the CDR3 reads TGCAGCGTAGTGACAGGGGGCAATCAGCCCCAGCATTTT. The chain is built from TRBV29-1 and TRBJ1-5; TRBD1 matches at 8 bases. The junction had 3 bases not matched to a gene; V was cut back by 6 bases and J by 2 bases. From germline, CDR1 is SQVTM and CDR2 ANQGSEA. The CDR3 contains 13 residues.

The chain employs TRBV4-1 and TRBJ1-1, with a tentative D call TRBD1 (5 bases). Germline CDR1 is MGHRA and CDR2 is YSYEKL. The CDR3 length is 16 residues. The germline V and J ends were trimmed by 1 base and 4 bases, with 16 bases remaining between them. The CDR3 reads CASSQGGVTRGTEAFF. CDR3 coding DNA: TGCGCCAGCAGCCAAGGGGGCGTAACGAGGGGCACTGAAGCTTTCTTT.

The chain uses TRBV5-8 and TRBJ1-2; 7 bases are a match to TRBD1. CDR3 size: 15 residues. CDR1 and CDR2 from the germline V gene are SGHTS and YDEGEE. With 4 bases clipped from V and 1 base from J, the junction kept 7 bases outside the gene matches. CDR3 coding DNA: TGTGCCAGCAGCCCGCCCGGGACAGTTAACTATGGCTACACCTTC. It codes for CASSPPGTVNYGYTF.

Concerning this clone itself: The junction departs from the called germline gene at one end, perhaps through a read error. For the CDR3, the DNA is TGTGCCAGCAGCCTAGAATTTGGTCGGCGGAACACTGAAGCTTTCTTT. Translated: CASSLEFGRRNTEAFF. The V gene is TRBV11-2, the J gene TRBJ1-1; D is uncertain. The CDR3 contains 16 residues. Germline V lookup: CDR1 SGHAT, CDR2 FQNNGV. Variable domain in full (rest from reference TRBV11-2 and TRBJ1-1): EAGVAQSPRYKIIEKRQSVAFWCNPISGHATLYWYQQILGQGPKLLIQFQNNGVVDDSQLPKDRFSAERLKGVDSTLKIQPAKLEDSAVYLCASSLEFGRRNTEAFFGQGTRLTVV.

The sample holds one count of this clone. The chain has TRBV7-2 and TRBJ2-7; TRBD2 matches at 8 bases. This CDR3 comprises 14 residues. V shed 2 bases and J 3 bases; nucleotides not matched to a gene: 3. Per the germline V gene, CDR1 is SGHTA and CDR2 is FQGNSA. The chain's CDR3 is CASSLPGGLYEQYF. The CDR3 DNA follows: TGTGCCAGCAGCTTACCGGGGGGGCTCTACGAGCAGTACTTC. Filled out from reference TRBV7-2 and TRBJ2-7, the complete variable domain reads GAGVSQSPSNKVTEKGKDVELRCDPISGHTALYWYRQSLGQGLEFLIYFQGNSAPDKSGLPSDRFSAERTGGSVSTLTIQRTQQEDSAVYLCASSLPGGLYEQYFGPGTRLTVT.

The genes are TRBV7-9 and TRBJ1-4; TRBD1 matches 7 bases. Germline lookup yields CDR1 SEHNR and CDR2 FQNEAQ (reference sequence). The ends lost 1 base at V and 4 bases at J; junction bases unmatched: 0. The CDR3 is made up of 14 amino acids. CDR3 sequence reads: CASSLGDSNEKLFF. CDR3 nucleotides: TGTGCCAGCAGCTTAGGGGACAGTAATGAAAAACTGTTTTTT. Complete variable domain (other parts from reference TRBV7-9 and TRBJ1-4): DTGVSQNPRHKITKRGQNVTFRCDPISEHNRLYWYRQTLGQGPEFLTYFQNEAQLEKSRLLSDRFSAERPKGSFSTLEIQRTEQGDSAMYLCASSLGDSNEKLFFGSGTQLSVL.

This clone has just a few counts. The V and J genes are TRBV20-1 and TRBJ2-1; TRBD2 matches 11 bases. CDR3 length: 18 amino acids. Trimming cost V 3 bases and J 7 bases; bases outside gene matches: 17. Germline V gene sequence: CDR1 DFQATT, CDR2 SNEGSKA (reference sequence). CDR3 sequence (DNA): TGCAGTGCTAGTGGATTTAGCGGGAGGGAGGGAGGTTGGAATGAGCAGTTCTTC. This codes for CSASGFSGREGGWNEQFF.